Below are 11 T cell receptor beta chains sequenced from a single sample in a study of vaccination effects on CD4 cells after COVID-19. Within the ViraFEST assay, antigen-specific CD4+ T cells underwent expansion with viral peptide pools prior to sequencing. Cells that had been cultured for approximately ten days were the source of isolated CD4+ T cells. Nobody among the vaccine recipients had prior SARS-CoV-2 infection (nucleocapsid antibodies were negative). No antigens are known for them. TCRdb's copy holds only in-frame clones and misses some; the assay was immunoSEQ multiplex PCR. Of 55,000 to 80,000 clones listed, over 65% are singletons. This material consisted of CD4+ T cells from PBMCs cultured with HCoV-OC43 spike peptides, taken before COVID-19 vaccination. Indicated subset: HCoV-OC43 spike overlapping peptide pool stimulation. The source is a human donor who received a COVID-19 vaccine.

V gene TRBV24-1 combines with J gene TRBJ2-6; D not certain. V was clipped by 5 bases and J by 0 bases, with 4 bases between them. This CDR3 comprises 14 residues. Germline V lookup: CDR1 KGHDR, CDR2 SFDVKD. The CDR3 spells CATSGSSGANVLTF. As DNA, the CDR3 is TGTGCCACCAGTGGCAGCTCTGGGGCCAACGTCCTGACTTTC.

V gene TRBV6-5 combines with J gene TRBJ2-1; D may match TRBD1 or TRBD2 (5 bases each). The CDR3 is 16 amino acids. The germline V and J ends were trimmed by 3 bases and 7 bases, with 19 bases remaining between them. Germline lookup yields CDR1 MNHEY and CDR2 SVGAGI. This CDR3 is CASSYRGGPGYNEQFF. As DNA, the CDR3 is TGTGCCAGCAGTTATAGGGGCGGGCCGGGGTATAATGAGCAGTTCTTC.

The CDR3 region has the DNA TGTGCCACCAGCTTTTCCGGGACTTTCCAAGAGACCCAGTACTTC. It specifies CATSFSGTFQETQYF. J is TRBJ2-5 and V is TRBV15, with a possible D match to TRBD2 (6 bases). Per the germline V gene, CDR1 is LNHNV and CDR2 is YYDKDF (reference sequence). V dropped 5 bases and J dropped 1 base, with 14 bases sitting between them. CDR3 length: 15 amino acids.

The rearrangement uses TRBV2 and TRBJ2-5, with D perhaps matching TRBD1 (6 bases). The germline V gene encodes CDR1 SNHLY and CDR2 FYNNEI. V gave up 6 bases and J gave up 5 bases, with 10 bases separating them. The CDR3 has 12 residues. CDR3 coding DNA: TGTGCCAGCAGCCAGCAGGGGGAGACCCAGTACTTC. It codes for CASSQQGETQYF.

This clone was counted once. The genes are TRBV6-6 and TRBJ2-6; D uncertain. This CDR3 is built from 16 residues. Trimming left V 2 bases short and J 0 bases short, with 8 bases between. Germline CDR1 and CDR2: MNHNY and SVGAGI (reference sequence). The CDR3: CASSYPARSGANVLTF. For the CDR3, the DNA is TGTGCCAGCAGTTACCCGGCTCGCTCTGGGGCCAACGTCCTGACTTTC.

This clone showed up just once. The chain uses TRBV19 and TRBJ2-5; D possibly corresponds to TRBD1 (6 bases). V was pared by 4 bases and J by 1 base, with 19 bases between. This CDR3 has 17 residues. The germline V gene encodes CDR1 LNHDA and CDR2 SQIVND (reference sequence). The CDR3 nucleotides read TGTGCCAGTAGTAAAAGGAACAGGGCTTTCATCCAAGAGACCCAGTACTTC. It encodes CASSKRNRAFIQETQYF. The full variable domain, completed using reference TRBV19 and TRBJ2-5, is DGGITQSPKYLFRKEGQNVTLSCEQNLNHDAMYWYRQDPGQGLRLIYYSQIVNDFQKGDIAEGYSVSREKKESFPLTVTSAQKNPTAFYLCASSKRNRAFIQETQYFGPGTRLLVL.

The V gene is TRBV18, the J gene TRBJ1-1; D unclear. The germline CDR1 and CDR2 sequences are KGHSH and LQKENI. The V end lost 4 bases, the J end lost 1 base, and 13 bases lay between the germline ends. This CDR3 comprises 15 residues. CDR3 DNA: TGTGCCAGCTCACGGCCAGCGGGTAAGAACACTGAAGCTTTCTTT. It encodes CASSRPAGKNTEAFF.

V gene TRBV7-9 combines with J gene TRBJ2-5; 10 bases match TRBD2. The germline gives CDR1 SEHNR, CDR2 FQNEAQ (reference sequence). Trimming at V came to 7 bases and at J to 5 bases, leaving 19 bases not matched to a gene. The CDR3 contains 18 residues. The CDR3 DNA sequence: TGTGCCAGCAACGAAGGTCAGACTAGCGGGTCAAACGAGGAGACCCAGTACTTC. Its translation is CASNEGQTSGSNEETQYF.

This clone was picked up a small number of times. This chain joins TRBV2 and TRBJ2-7; the D gene is possibly TRBD1 (5 bases). Trimming shortened V by 6 bases and J by 7 bases, and 19 bases separated the two germline ends. Germline CDR1 reads SNHLY; CDR2 reads FYNNEI. CDR3 length: 14 amino acids. CDR3 sequence: CASRVIQGAGEQYV. As DNA, the CDR3 is TGTGCCAGCAGGGTAATCCAGGGTGCCGGTGAGCAGTACGTC.

V and J are TRBV4-2 and TRBJ1-1; no definite D call. The CDR3 consists of 15 residues. V was pared by 6 bases and J by 0 bases, with 14 bases between. CDR1 is LGHNA, CDR2 YNFKEQ, per germline. For the CDR3, the DNA is TGTGCCAGCAGTCCCGGAGAAGAGATGAACACTGAAGCTTTCTTT. This translates into CASSPGEEMNTEAFF.

The V call is TRBV18, the J call TRBJ1-2; D gene ambiguous. The CDR3 totals 13 residues. The germline gives CDR1 KGHSH, CDR2 LQKENI. V was pared by 3 bases and J by 5 bases, with 10 bases between. CDR3 DNA sequence: TGTGCCAGCTCACCCTCTCCAGGATATGGCTACACCTTC. Its translation is CASSPSPGYGYTF.